This T cell receptor (beta chain) was recovered during a study of T cell responses to AZD1222 COVID-19 vaccine. Study-level information: Second doses at about 4 or about 12 weeks were pooled.

TCRdb keeps only in-frame clones here, not all; method: immunoSEQ multiplex PCR. The data contain roughly 120,000 clones, more than 85% of them singletons. Regarding the study as a whole: Repertoires in all cases were sampled only once the peak T cell response had passed. Baseline serology detected seropositivity in only five to seven AZD1222 recipients. Clonal diversity was possibly underestimated; the donors were predominantly white British and more often female.

To note about this clone: Its antigen is unknown.

Germline CDR1 MDHEN, CDR2 SYDVKM. The length of the CDR3 is 14 residues. V lost 4 bases and J 4 bases, leaving 8 bases between the germline ends. The chain uses TRBV28 and TRBJ1-6; D remains unclear. The receptor was isolated from an adult in good health. The specimen comprised peripheral blood, sampled on day 0 of AZD1222 vaccination. The CDR3 DNA is TGTGCCAGCAGTTCGAACGGGTATAATTCACCCCTCCACTTT. It yields the protein CASSSNGYNSPLHF.